Listed below are T cell receptor beta chains from one sample, sequenced in a study of radiotherapy plus CTLA-4 blockade in lung cancer. Libraries were prepared by immunoSEQ multiplex PCR; TCRdb keeps only in-frame clonotypes and omits some of them. Of roughly 100,000 clones listed, more than 75% are singletons. Sequenced material: peripheral blood, taken from a patient treated with radiotherapy plus ipilimumab. These receptors came from a human donor with non-small cell lung cancer that progressed on radiotherapy plus ipilimumab. Some clones in this sample may be carry-over from other donors' samples. CDR3s include the opening cysteine and the closing phenylalanine or tryptophan. A D gene is named only where the DNA matches it firmly. For some rows the clone size is stated as once, few or many, or as a class when expanded; others skip it.

j_call d_call v_call clone_size cdr3_nt cdr3_aa
TRBJ2-1 . TRBV7-9 . TGTGCCAGCAGCTTAGCGGAGGATAATGAGCAGTTCTTC CASSLAEDNEQFF
TRBJ1-6 . TRBV5-8 . TGTGCCAGCAGCTTAACGGGTTTTGGTTTTTCACCCCTCCACTTT CASSLTGFGFSPLHF
TRBJ1-6 . TRBV4-3 . TGCGCCAGCAGCCAAGAACGGCAGGGCCTTTCCCTCCACTTT CASSQERQGLSLHF
TRBJ2-1 TRBD2 TRBV7-2 . TGTGCCAGCAGCCCCATGTCTAGACTAGCGGGGGACACATACAATGAGCAGTTCTTC CASSPMSRLAGDTYNEQFF
TRBJ2-3 . TRBV28 . TGTGCCAGCAGTCCAGTAACAGATACGCAGTATTTT CASSPVTDTQYF
TRBJ2-2 . TRBV7-3 . TGTGCCAGCAGCTCCCAGGTGAACACCGGGGAGCTGTTTTTT CASSSQVNTGELFF
TRBJ2-2 . TRBV4-2 . TGTGCCAGCAGCCAAGGGGTCGTAAGTTGGGTGCGTGCCGGGGAGCTGTTTTTT CASSQGVVSWVRAGELFF
TRBJ2-2 . TRBV18 . TGTGCCAGCTCACCTGACAGGAACACCGGGGAGCTGTTTTTT CASSPDRNTGELFF
TRBJ2-1 . TRBV7-3 . TGTGCCAGCAGCTTAATTGGCCCCAATGAGCAGTTCTTC CASSLIGPNEQFF
TRBJ2-5 . TRBV4-3 . TGCGCCAGCAGCCAAGATATGACTCAAGGGGGACCAAAGTACTTC CASSQDMTQGGPKYF
TRBJ1-1 . TRBV19 . TGTGCCAGTAGTAAAATCCGGGACAAGAACACTGAAGCTTTCTTT CASSKIRDKNTEAFF
TRBJ2-3 TRBD2 TRBV4-2 . TGTGCCAGCAGCCAGGCGGTGCTAGCGGGGGGCCTAGATACGCAGTATTTT CASSQAVLAGGLDTQYF
TRBJ1-6 TRBD1 TRBV5-4 . TGTGCCAGCAGCATATGGGACAGGCGTAATTCACCCCTCCACTTT CASSIWDRRNSPLHF
TRBJ2-7 . TRBV6-1 . TGTGCCAGCAGTGAACAGCGGCGGGCCTACGGGCAGTACTTC CASSEQRRAYGQYF
TRBJ1-2 TRBD1 TRBV19 . TGTGCCAGTAGTCCTTGGGACAGCGCTAACTATGGCTACACCTTC CASSPWDSANYGYTF
TRBJ1-1 . TRBV5-1 . TGCGCCAGCAGCTTGGAGGGACGGTTGAACACTGAAGCTTTCTTT CASSLEGRLNTEAFF
TRBJ2-7 . TRBV5-1 . TGCGCCAGCAGCCTCCGGGGCGGCTCCCTCTACGAGCAGTACTTC CASSLRGGSLYEQYF
TRBJ2-2 . TRBV6-1 . TGTGCCAGCAGTGAAGGGGTAAACACCGGGGAGCTGTTTTTT CASSEGVNTGELFF
TRBJ1-2 . TRBV19 . TGTGCCAGTAGTTGGTCCTCTCGGGGAAACTATGGCTACACCTTC CASSWSSRGNYGYTF
TRBJ2-7 TRBD1 TRBV2 . TGTGCCAGCAGTGAACCTAGGAAGACAGGGCTTAACTCCTACGAGCAGTACTTC CASSEPRKTGLNSYEQYF
TRBJ1-4 . TRBV19 few TGTGCCAGTAGTATGACTGCAACTAATGAAAAACTGTTTTTT CASSMTATNEKLFF
TRBJ2-3 . TRBV7-8 . TGTGCCAGCAGCCCTTGGGCCCTCACGGATACGCAGTATTTT CASSPWALTDTQYF
TRBJ2-4 . TRBV6-4 . TGTGCCAGCAGTGACTCCCGCCGTGGAAACATTCAGTACTTC CASSDSRRGNIQYF
TRBJ1-6 . TRBV4-3 . TGCGCCAGCAGCCAGGCTCTCGAGACTGTAAATTCACCCCTCCACTTT CASSQALETVNSPLHF
TRBJ1-2 TRBD1 TRBV7-9 . TGTGCCAGCAGCGCAACTACAGGGGAGTTTAACTATGGCTACACCTTC CASSATTGEFNYGYTF
TRBJ2-5 . TRBV5-1 . TGCGCCAGCAGCTTGGACCCTGTAAGGGAGACCCAGTACTTC CASSLDPVRETQYF
TRBJ1-4 . TRBV29-1 . TGCAGCGTTGAATCCAGGGAACGGGAAAAACTGTTTTTT CSVESREREKLFF
TRBJ1-2 . TRBV6-5 once TGTGCCAGCAGTTACTCGGGCAGGGGAAATGGCTACACCTTC CASSYSGRGNGYTF
TRBJ2-6 . TRBV29-1 . TGCAGCGCCAGGGGAACGGGGGCCAACGTCCTGACTTTC CSARGTGANVLTF
TRBJ2-1 TRBD1 TRBV5-5 . TGTGCCAGCAGGGGCGGACAGGGTGACCGAGGGCGGTTCTTC CASRGGQGDRGRFF
TRBJ1-1 . TRBV4-3 . TGCGCCAGCAGCCAAGCTTTGCGGGGGAACACTGAAGCTTTCTTT CASSQALRGNTEAFF
TRBJ2-7 TRBD2 TRBV4-2 . TGTGCCAGCAGCCAAGAACTAAGCGGGAGCTACGAGCAGTACTTC CASSQELSGSYEQYF
TRBJ1-5 TRBD1 TRBV5-1 . TGCGCCAGCAGCTTGACCGGGACAGGGATAAATCAGCCCCAGCATTTT CASSLTGTGINQPQHF
TRBJ1-1 . TRBV19 . TGTGCCAGTAGTATAGAAGGGGTCGCATTCGAAGCTTTCTTT CASSIEGVAFEAFF
TRBJ1-6 . TRBV9 . TGTGCCAGCAGCGTGACAGACTACTCACCCCTCCACTTT CASSVTDYSPLHF
TRBJ1-5 . TRBV6-4 . TGTGCCAGCAATCAGTTACAGGGTTGCAATCAGCCCCAGCATTTT CASNQLQGCNQPQHF
TRBJ2-3 TRBD2 TRBV27 . TGTGCCAGCAGTTTAGTGCGGGGGAGAAGTACAGATACGCAGTATTTT CASSLVRGRSTDTQYF
TRBJ1-2 . TRBV4-2 . TGTGCCAGCAGCCAAGATCTAGTTGGCTACACCTTC CASSQDLVGYTF
TRBJ1-6 TRBD1 TRBV7-9 . TGTGCCAGCAGGCAGGGACAGGGGCGGGATTCACCCCTCCACTTT CASRQGQGRDSPLHF
TRBJ2-7 . TRBV18 once TGTGCCAGCTCACCAAGGCTGGGGTTAAAAGAGCAGTACTTC CASSPRLGLKEQYF
TRBJ1-1 . TRBV7-2 . TGTGCCAGCTTAGTGGGTCATAACACTGAAGCTTTCTTT CASLVGHNTEAFF
TRBJ1-2 . TRBV4-2 . TGTGCCAGCAGCTCGGACGCACGAAACTATGGCTACACCTTC CASSSDARNYGYTF
TRBJ1-2 . TRBV5-6 once TGTGCCAGCAGCTTCCGGGACTCCCGGCCCCGGTTCTATGGCTACACCTTC CASSFRDSRPRFYGYTF
TRBJ2-7 . TRBV7-8 . TGTGCCAGCAGCTTAGGAGACAGAGACTCCTACGAGCAGTACTTC CASSLGDRDSYEQYF
TRBJ2-1 . TRBV6-6 . TGTGCCAGCAGTTACTCGAGCCGGGGCTTAGGTTATGAGCAGTTCTTC CASSYSSRGLGYEQFF
TRBJ1-1 . TRBV7-2 . TGTGCAGCGGGAGGGCACATGAACACTGAAGCTTTCTTT CAAGGHMNTEAFF
TRBJ1-1 . TRBV7-2 few TGTGCCAGCAGCCGACAGTGGGGCACTGAAGCTTTCTTT CASSRQWGTEAFF
TRBJ1-3 . TRBV29-1 . TGCAGCGCTCAGGGCTCCGGAAACACCATATATTTT CSAQGSGNTIYF
TRBJ1-1 TRBD1 TRBV5-1 . TGCGCCAGCAGCCGCGGGACAGGCCGGGGCACTGAAGCTTTCTTT CASSRGTGRGTEAFF
TRBJ2-7 . TRBV4-3 . TGCGCCAGCAGCCAAGAACCCGGTTCTCACTCCTACGAGCAGTACTTC CASSQEPGSHSYEQYF
TRBJ2-4 . TRBV6-6 . TGTGCCAGCAGTTACTTACAGAGTGGGAAAAACATTCAGTACTTC CASSYLQSGKNIQYF
TRBJ1-2 TRBD1 TRBV27 once TGTGCCAGCAGACCTGGACAGGCGAACTATGGCTACACCTTC CASRPGQANYGYTF
TRBJ2-7 . TRBV30 . TGTGCCTGGACGAGGGGCTACGAGCAGTACTTC CAWTRGYEQYF
TRBJ1-2 . TRBV7-8 . TGTGCCAGCAGCGCCAGGGAAAGTAACGATGGCTACACCTTC CASSARESNDGYTF
TRBJ1-5 . TRBV15 . TGTGCCACCAGCCTCCGGGGCGGGGTAAGCAATCAGCCCCAGCATTTT CATSLRGGVSNQPQHF
TRBJ1-3 TRBD1 TRBV7-2 . TGTGCCAGCAGCTTATTCGACAGGGGGCCTGGAAACACCATATATTTT CASSLFDRGPGNTIYF
TRBJ1-2 . TRBV5-5 . TGTGCCAGCAGCTTGGGAACAAGGGTCTTTGGCTACACCTTC CASSLGTRVFGYTF
TRBJ2-5 . TRBV11-2 . TGTGCCAGCAGCCGCCCGGGTGGAAGGGTTGAGACCCAGTACTTC CASSRPGGRVETQYF
TRBJ2-7 . TRBV27 once TGTGCCAGCAGTTTAGATGGCGGGGCCTCCTACGAGCAGTACTTC CASSLDGGASYEQYF